The clone carrying this T cell receptor (beta chain) was counted a few times. This sample was taken from a study of control samples from healthy donors and cancer patients. This table comes from immunoSEQ multiplex PCR, and its TCRdb copy is limited to in-frame clones, with some not included. This table holds around 95,000 clones, 85% found once. CDR3 length: 13 amino acids. CDR1 is SEHNR, CDR2 FQNEAQ, per germline (reference sequence). The V gene lost 6 bases and the J gene lost 4 bases, with 9 bases spanning the gap. The sequenced sample consisted of blood. This clonotype was sampled from a man aged 25 to 40 in good health. This chain connects TRBV7-9 to TRBJ2-2; a possible D gene is TRBD1 (5 bases). The CDR3 sequence is CASSNRSTGELFF. In DNA, the CDR3 is TGTGCCAGCAGTAACAGGAGCACCGGGGAGCTGTTTTTT.